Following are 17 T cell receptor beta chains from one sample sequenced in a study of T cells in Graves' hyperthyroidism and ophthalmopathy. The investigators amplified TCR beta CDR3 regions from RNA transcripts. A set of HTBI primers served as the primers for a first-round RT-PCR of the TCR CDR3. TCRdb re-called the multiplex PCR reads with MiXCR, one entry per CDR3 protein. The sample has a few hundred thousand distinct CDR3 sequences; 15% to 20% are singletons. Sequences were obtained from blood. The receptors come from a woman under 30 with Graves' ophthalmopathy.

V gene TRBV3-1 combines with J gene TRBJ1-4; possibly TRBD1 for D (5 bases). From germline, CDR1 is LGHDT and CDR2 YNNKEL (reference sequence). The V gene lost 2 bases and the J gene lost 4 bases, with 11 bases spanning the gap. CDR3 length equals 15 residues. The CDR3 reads CASSQRAGDNEKLFF. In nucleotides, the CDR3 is TGTGCCAGCAGCCAACGGGCGGGGGATAATGAAAAACTGTTTTTT.

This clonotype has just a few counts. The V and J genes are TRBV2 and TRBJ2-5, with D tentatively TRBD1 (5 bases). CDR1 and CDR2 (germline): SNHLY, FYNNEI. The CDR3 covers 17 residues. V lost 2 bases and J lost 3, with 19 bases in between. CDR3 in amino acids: CASSEPLSDRYEETQYF. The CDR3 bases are TGTGCCAGCAGTGAACCCCTTTCTGACAGATACGAAGAGACCCAGTACTTC.

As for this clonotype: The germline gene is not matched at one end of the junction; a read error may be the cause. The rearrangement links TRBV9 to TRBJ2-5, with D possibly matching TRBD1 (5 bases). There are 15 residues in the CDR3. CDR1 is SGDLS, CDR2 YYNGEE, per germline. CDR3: CASSPVGRTQETKYF. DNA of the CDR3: TGTGCCAGCAGCCCCGTGGGGCGGACCCAAGAGACCAAGTACTTC. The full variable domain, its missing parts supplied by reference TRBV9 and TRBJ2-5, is DSGVTQTPKHLITATGQRVTLRCSPRSGDLSVYWYQQSLDQGLQFLIQYYNGEERAKGNILERFSAQQFPDLHSELNLSSLELGDSALYFCASSPVGRTQETKYFGPGTRLLVL.

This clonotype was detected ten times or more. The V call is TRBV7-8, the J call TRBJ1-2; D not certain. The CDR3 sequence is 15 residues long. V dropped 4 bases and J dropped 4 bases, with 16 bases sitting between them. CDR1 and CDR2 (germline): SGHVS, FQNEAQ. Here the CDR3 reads CASSSRVSDFYGYTF. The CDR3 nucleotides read TGTGCCAGCAGCTCTAGAGTCTCAGACTTCTATGGCTACACCTTC.

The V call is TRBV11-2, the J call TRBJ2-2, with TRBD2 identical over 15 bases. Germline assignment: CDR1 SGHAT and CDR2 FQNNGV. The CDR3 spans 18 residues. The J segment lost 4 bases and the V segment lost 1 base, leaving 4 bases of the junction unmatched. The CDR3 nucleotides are TGTGCCAGCAGCTTAGGGGGACTAGCGGGGGGTTCCACCGGGGAGCTGTTTTTT. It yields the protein CASSLGGLAGGSTGELFF.

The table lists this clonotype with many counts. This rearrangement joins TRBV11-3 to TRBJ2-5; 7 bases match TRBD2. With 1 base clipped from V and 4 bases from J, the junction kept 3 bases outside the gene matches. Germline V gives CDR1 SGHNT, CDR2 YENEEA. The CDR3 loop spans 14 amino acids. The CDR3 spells CASSLGTRPETQYF. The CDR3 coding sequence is TGTGCCAGCAGCTTAGGGACTAGACCAGAGACCCAGTACTTC.

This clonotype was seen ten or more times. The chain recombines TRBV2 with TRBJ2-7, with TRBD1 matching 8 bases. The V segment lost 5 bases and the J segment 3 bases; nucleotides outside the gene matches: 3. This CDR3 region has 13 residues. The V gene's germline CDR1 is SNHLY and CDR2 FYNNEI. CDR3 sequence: CASSRGTGYEQYF. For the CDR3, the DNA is TGTGCCAGCAGTAGGGGGACAGGCTACGAGCAGTACTTC.

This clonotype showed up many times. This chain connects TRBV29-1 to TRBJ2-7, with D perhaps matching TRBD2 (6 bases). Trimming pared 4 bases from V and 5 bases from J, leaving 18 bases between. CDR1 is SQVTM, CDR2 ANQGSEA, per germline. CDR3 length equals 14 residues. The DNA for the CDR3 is TGCAGCGTTGGTTCTGGGGGGATTTTGAACGAGCAGTACTTC. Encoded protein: CSVGSGGILNEQYF.

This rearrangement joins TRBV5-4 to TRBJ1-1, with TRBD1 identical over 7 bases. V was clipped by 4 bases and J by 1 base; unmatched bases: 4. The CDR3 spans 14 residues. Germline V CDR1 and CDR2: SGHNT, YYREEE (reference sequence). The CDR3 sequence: CASSVRDRNTEAFF. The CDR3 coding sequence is TGTGCCAGCAGCGTCCGGGACAGGAACACTGAAGCTTTCTTT.

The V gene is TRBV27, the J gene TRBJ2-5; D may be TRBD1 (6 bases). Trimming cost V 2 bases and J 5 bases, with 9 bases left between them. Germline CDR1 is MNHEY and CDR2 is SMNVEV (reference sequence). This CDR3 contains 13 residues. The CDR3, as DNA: TGTGCCAGCAGTTTAGACAGGAGCGAGACCCAGTACTTC. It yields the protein CASSLDRSETQYF.

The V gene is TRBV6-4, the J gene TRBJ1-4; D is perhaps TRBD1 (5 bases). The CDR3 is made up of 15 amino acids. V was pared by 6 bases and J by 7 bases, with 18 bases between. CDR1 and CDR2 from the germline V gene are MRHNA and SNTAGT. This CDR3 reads CASSSSGIGAEKLFF. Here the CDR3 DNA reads TGTGCCAGCAGCTCCTCAGGGATAGGGGCTGAAAAACTGTTTTTT.

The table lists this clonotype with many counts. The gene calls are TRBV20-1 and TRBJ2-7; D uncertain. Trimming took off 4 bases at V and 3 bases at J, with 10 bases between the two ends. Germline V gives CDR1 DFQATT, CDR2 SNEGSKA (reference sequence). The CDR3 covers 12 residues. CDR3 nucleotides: TGCAGTGCTACTGTTCCCGGCTACGAGCAGTACTTC. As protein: CSATVPGYEQYF.

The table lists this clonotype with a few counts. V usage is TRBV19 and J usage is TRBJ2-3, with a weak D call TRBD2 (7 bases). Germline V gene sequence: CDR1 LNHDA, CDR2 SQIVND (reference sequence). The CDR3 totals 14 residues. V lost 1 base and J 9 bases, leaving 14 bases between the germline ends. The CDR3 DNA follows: TGTGCCAGTAGTATAGGACGGGGGGCGCTGACGCAGTATTTT. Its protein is CASSIGRGALTQYF.

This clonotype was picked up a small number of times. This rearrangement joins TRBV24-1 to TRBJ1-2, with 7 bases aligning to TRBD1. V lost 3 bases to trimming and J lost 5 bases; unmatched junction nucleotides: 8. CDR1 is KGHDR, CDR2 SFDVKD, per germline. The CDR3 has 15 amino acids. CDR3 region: CATSDTRAGGYGYTF. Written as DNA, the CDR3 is TGTGCCACCAGTGATACCCGGGCAGGGGGATATGGCTACACCTTC.

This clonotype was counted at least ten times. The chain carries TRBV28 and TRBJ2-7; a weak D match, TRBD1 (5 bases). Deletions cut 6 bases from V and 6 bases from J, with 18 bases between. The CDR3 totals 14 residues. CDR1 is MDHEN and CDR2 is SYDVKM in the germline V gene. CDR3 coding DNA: TGTGCCAGCAGGAATTACCAGGGCGTTAGCGAGCAGTACTTC. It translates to CASRNYQGVSEQYF.

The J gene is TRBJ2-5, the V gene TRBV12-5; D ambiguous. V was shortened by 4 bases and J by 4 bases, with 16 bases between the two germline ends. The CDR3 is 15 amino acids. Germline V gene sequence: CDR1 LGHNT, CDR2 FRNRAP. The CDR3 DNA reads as TGTGCTAGTGGTTCCTCGACGGTGGTTAGAGAGACCCAGTACTTC. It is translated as CASGSSTVVRETQYF.

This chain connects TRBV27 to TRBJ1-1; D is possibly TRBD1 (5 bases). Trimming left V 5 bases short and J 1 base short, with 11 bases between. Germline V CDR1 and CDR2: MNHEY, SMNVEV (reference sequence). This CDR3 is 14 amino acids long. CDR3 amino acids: CASSGGGANTEAFF. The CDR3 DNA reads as TGTGCCAGCAGTGGCGGGGGTGCGAACACTGAAGCTTTCTTT.